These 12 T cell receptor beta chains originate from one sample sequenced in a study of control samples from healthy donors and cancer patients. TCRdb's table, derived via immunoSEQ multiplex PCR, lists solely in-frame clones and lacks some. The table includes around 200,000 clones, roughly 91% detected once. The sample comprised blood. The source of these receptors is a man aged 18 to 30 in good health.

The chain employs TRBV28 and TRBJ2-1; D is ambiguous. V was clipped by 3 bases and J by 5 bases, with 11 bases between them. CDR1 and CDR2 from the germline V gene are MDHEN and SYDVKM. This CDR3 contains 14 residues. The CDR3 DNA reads TGTGCCAGCAGTTTGGTCAGTCTTAACAATGAGCAGTTCTTC. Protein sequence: CASSLVSLNNEQFF.

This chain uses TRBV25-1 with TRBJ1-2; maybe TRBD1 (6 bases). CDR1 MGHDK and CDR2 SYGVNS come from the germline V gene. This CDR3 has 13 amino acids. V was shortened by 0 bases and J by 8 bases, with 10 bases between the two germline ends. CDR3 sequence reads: CASSEYSQGGYTF. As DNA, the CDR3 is TGTGCCAGCAGTGAATACTCGCAGGGGGGCTACACCTTC.

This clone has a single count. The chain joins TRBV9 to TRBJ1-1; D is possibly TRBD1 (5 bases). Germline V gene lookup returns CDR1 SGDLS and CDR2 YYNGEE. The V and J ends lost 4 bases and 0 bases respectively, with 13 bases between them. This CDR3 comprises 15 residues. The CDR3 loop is CASSPRQSLNTEAFF. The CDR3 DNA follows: TGTGCCAGCAGCCCCCGACAGAGTTTGAACACTGAAGCTTTCTTT.

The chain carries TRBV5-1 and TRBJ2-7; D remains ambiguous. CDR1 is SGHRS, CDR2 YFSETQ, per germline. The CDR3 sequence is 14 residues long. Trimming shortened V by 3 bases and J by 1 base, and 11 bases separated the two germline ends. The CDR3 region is CASSSEDVSYEQYF. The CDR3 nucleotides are TGCGCCAGCAGCTCAGAGGACGTTTCCTACGAGCAGTACTTC.

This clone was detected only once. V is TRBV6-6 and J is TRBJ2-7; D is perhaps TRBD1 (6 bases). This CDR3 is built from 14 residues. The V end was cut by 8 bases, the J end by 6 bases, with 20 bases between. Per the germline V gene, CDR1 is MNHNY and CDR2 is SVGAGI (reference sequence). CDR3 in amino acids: CASFKGDTPLEQYF. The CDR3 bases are TGTGCCAGCTTCAAGGGGGACACCCCTCTCGAGCAGTACTTC.

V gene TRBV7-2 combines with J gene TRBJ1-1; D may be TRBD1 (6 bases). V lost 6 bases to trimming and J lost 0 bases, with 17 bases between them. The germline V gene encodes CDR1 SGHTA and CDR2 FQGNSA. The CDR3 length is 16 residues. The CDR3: CASSFQGNLMNTEAFF. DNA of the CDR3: TGTGCCAGCAGTTTTCAGGGGAACCTGATGAACACTGAAGCTTTCTTT.

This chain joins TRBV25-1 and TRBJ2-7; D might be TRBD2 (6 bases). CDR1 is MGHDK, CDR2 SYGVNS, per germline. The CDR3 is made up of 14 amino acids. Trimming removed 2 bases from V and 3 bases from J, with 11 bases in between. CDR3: CASSEGGEDYEQYF. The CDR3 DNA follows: TGTGCCAGCAGTGAAGGCGGGGAAGACTACGAGCAGTACTTC.

CDR3 amino acids: CASTRTLNSNQPQHF. For the CDR3, the DNA is TGTGCCAGCACTCGTACGTTGAATAGCAATCAGCCCCAGCATTTT. The genes are TRBV6-5 and TRBJ1-5; D unresolved. CDR1 and CDR2 (germline): MNHEY, SVGAGI. Trimming took off 7 bases at V and 0 bases at J, with 13 bases between the two ends. The CDR3 contains 15 residues.

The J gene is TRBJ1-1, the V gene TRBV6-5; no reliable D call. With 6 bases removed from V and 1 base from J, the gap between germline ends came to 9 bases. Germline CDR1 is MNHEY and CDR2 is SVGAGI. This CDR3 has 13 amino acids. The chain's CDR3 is CASRRKENTEAFF. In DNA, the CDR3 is TGTGCCAGCAGGCGGAAAGAGAACACTGAAGCTTTCTTT.

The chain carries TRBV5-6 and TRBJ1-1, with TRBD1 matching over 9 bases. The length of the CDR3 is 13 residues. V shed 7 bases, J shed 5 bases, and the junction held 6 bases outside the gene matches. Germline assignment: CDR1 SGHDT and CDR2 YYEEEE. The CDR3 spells CASSMTGGTEAFF. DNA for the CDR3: TGTGCCAGCTCGATGACAGGGGGGACTGAAGCTTTCTTT.

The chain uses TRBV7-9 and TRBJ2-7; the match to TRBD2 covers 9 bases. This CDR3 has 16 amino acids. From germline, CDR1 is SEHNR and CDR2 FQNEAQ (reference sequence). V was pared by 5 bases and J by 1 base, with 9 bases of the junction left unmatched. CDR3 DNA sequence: TGTGCCAGCAGCCCTAGTTCTAGCGGGGTGTCCTACGAGCAGTACTTC. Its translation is CASSPSSSGVSYEQYF. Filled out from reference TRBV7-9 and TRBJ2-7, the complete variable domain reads DTGVSQNPRHKITKRGQNVTFRCDPISEHNRLYWYRQTLGQGPEFLTYFQNEAQLEKSRLLSDRFSAERPKGSFSTLEIQRTEQGDSAMYLCASSPSSSGVSYEQYFGPGTRLTVT.

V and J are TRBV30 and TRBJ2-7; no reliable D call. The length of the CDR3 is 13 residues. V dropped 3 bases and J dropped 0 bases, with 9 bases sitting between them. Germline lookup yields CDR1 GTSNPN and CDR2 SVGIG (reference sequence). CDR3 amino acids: CAWRSALSYEQYF. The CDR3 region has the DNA TGTGCCTGGAGGTCAGCCCTCTCCTACGAGCAGTACTTC.